This T cell receptor (beta chain) was observed in a study of Ad26.COV2.S vaccination and SARS-CoV-2 variants. Across the study: Recipients of Ad26.COV2.S got it intramuscularly, once or twice 56 days apart.

Data came from immunoSEQ multiplex PCR; TCRdb stores just in-frame clones and leaves some out. The table shows fewer than 400,000 clones, with 89% occurring only once. Specified treatment: roughly 18 received Ad26.COV2.S at low or high dose, single or two shots; a few received placebo; per-sample allocation not given. Following the first vaccine or placebo injection, samples were taken on day 63. As its vector, the vaccine had Ad26, which expressed Wuhan-strain SARS-CoV-2 spike. Germline CDR1 reads MDHEN; CDR2 reads SYDVKM. The CDR3 loop spans 14 amino acids. Trimming removed 4 bases at V and 1 base at J, with 10 bases between.

The sequences come from peripheral blood, collected in a trial of Ad26.COV2.S vaccine versus placebo. This chain connects TRBV28 to TRBJ2-5; perhaps D is TRBD1 or TRBD2 (5 bases each). This sequence originates from a person aged 18-65 years who received the Ad26.COV2.S COVID-19 vaccine or a placebo. In DNA, the CDR3 is TGTGCCAGCAGTTCCCTGGGACCCCAAGAGACCCAGTACTTC. It specifies CASSSLGPQETQYF.